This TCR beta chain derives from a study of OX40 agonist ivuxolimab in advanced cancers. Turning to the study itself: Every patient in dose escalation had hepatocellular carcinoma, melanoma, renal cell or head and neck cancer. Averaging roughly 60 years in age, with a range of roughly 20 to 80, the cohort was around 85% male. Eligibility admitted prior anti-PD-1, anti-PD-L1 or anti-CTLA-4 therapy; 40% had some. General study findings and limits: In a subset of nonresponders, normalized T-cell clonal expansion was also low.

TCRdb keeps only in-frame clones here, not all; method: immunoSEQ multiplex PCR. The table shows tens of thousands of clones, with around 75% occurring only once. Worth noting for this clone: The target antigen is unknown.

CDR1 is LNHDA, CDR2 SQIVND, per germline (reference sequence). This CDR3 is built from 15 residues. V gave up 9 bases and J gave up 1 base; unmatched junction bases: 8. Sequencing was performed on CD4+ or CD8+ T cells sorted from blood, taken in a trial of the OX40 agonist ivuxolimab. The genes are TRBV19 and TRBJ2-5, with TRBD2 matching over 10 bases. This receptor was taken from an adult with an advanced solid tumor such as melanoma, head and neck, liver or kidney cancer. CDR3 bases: TGTGCCAGCTCTCTAGCGGGAGCGCTCCAAGAGACCCAGTACTTC. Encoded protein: CASSLAGALQETQYF.